These 10 T cell receptor beta chains share one sample of origin, sequenced in a study of beta chain features in type 1 diabetes. Sequenced material consisted of expressed TCRB transcripts (all of the isolated RNA was reverse transcribed). The assay was immunoSEQ multiplex PCR, and TCRdb's table has in-frame clones only and misses some. The sample includes hundreds of thousands of clones, 15% to 20% of them seen just once. Material for sequencing was naive CD4+ T cells from blood. All receptors come from a woman aged 18-29 years in good health.

The chain has TRBV5-1 and TRBJ2-3; TRBD2 aligns across 12 bases. The germline V gene encodes CDR1 SGHRS and CDR2 YFSETQ. CDR3 size: 14 residues. V lost 4 bases to trimming and J lost 6 bases; unmatched junction nucleotides: 3. CDR3 in amino acids: CASSRTSGMDTQYF. For the CDR3, the DNA is TGCGCCAGCAGCCGGACTAGCGGGATGGATACGCAGTATTTT.

This clone was observed a few times. V is TRBV11-2 and J is TRBJ1-5; D is undetermined. CDR3 length: 13 amino acids. Per germline, CDR1 SGHAT and CDR2 FQNNGV. Trimming cost V 0 bases and J 6 bases, with 6 bases left between them. CDR3 region: CASSLDRGQPQHF. The DNA of the CDR3 is TGTGCCAGCAGCTTAGATCGGGGTCAGCCCCAGCATTTT.

This chain connects TRBV4-3 to TRBJ1-2; TRBD1 is a possible D gene (5 bases). The CDR3 sequence is 15 residues long. V shed 3 bases and J shed 4 bases, with 15 bases lying between them. Germline V gives CDR1 LGHNA, CDR2 YSLEER. CDR3 residues: CASSHKDTQSYGYTF. The CDR3, as DNA: TGCGCCAGCAGCCATAAGGACACGCAAAGCTATGGCTACACCTTC.

This clone was observed a handful of times. The J gene is TRBJ1-4, the V gene TRBV2; possibly TRBD1 for D (6 bases). The V end lost 7 bases, the J end lost 8 bases, and 11 bases lay between the germline ends. The CDR3 loop spans 12 amino acids. Germline CDR1 is SNHLY and CDR2 is FYNNEI. The DNA of the CDR3 is TGTGCCAGCAATCAGGGGCAAGAAAAACTGTTTTTT. It specifies CASNQGQEKLFF.

The genes are TRBV4-3 and TRBJ2-3, with 9 bases lining up with TRBD2. Germline-derived CDR1 and CDR2 are LGHNA and YSLEER. The CDR3 spans 14 residues. V was clipped by 4 bases and J by 6 bases; unmatched bases: 5. For the CDR3, the DNA is TGCGCCAGCAGCCCACGGACTAGCGCGGATACGCAGTATTTT. Its protein is CASSPRTSADTQYF.

The sample holds a few counts of this clone. The chain employs TRBV29-1 and TRBJ1-1; D possibly corresponds to TRBD1 (5 bases). The germline CDR1 and CDR2 sequences are SQVTM and ANQGSEA. The CDR3 spans 16 residues. V was pared by 5 bases and J by 0 bases, with 19 bases between. CDR3 bases: TGCAGCGTTCCGGGACCCCTGGCAGGTGTGAACACTGAAGCTTTCTTT. The encoded protein is CSVPGPLAGVNTEAFF.

The chain links TRBV7-9 to TRBJ1-1; maybe TRBD1 (5 bases). The CDR3 covers 15 residues. CDR1 is SEHNR, CDR2 FQNEAQ, per germline (reference sequence). V lost 5 bases and J 8 bases, leaving 21 bases between the germline ends. The CDR3 reads CASSPHNSGFGEAFF. The CDR3 region has the DNA TGTGCCAGCAGCCCTCACAATTCAGGGTTCGGCGAAGCTTTCTTT. Using reference TRBV7-9 and TRBJ1-1 for the parts outside the CDR3, the full variable domain is DTGVSQNPRHKITKRGQNVTFRCDPISEHNRLYWYRQTLGQGPEFLTYFQNEAQLEKSRLLSDRFSAERPKGSFSTLEIQRTEQGDSAMYLCASSPHNSGFGEAFFGQGTRLTVV.

The table lists this clone with a few counts. This chain uses TRBV5-1 with TRBJ2-7, with TRBD1 as a possible D gene (6 bases). Germline assignment: CDR1 SGHRS and CDR2 YFSETQ. The CDR3 has 15 residues. Trimming left V 0 bases short and J 3 bases short, with 13 bases between. CDR3 sequence reads: CASSLGTGWFYEQYF. The CDR3 region has the DNA TGCGCCAGCAGCTTGGGTACAGGGTGGTTCTACGAGCAGTACTTC.

The chain recombines TRBV10-1 with TRBJ1-2; TRBD1 matches at 8 bases. V trimming: 10 bases; J trimming: 8 bases; junction bases outside the gene matches: 6. The CDR3 runs to 11 residues. Germline lookup yields CDR1 WNHNN and CDR2 SYGVQD (reference sequence). The CDR3, as DNA: TGCGCCATCGGACAGGGTTGCGGCTACACCTTC. It translates to CAIGQGCGYTF.

This clone was observed a few times. This chain connects TRBV4-3 to TRBJ2-7, with TRBD1 matching 7 bases. This CDR3 is 15 amino acids long. V trimming: 0 bases; J trimming: 1 base; junction bases outside the gene matches: 3. Germline CDR1 LGHNA, CDR2 YSLEER. The CDR3 is CASSQDPGGSYEQYF. CDR3 bases: TGCGCCAGCAGCCAAGATCCAGGGGGATCCTACGAGCAGTACTTC.